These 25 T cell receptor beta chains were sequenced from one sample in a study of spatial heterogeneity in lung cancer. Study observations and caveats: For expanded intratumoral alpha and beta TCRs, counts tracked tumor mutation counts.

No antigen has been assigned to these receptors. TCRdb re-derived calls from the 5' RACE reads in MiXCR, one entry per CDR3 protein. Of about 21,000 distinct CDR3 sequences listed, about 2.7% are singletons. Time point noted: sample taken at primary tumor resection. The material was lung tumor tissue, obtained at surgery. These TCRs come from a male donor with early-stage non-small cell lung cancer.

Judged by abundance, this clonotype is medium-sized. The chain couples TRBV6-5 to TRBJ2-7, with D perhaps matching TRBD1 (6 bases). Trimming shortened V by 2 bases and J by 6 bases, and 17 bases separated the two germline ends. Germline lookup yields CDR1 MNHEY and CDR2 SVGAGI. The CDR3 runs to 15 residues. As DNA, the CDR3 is TGTGCCAGCAGTTACATCGCAGGGGTCCTCCGCGAGCAGTACTTC. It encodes CASSYIAGVLREQYF.

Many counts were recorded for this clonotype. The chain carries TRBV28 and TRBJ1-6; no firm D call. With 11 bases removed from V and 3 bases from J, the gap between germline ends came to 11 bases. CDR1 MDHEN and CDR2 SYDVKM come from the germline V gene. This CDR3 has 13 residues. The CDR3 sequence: CAGRRDYNSPLHF. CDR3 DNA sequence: TGTGCCGGGAGACGGGACTATAATTCACCCCTCCACTTT.

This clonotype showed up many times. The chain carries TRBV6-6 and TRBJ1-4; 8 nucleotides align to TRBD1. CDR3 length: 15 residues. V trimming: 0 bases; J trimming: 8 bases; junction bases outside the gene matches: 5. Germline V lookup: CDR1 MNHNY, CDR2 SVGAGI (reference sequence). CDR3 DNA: TGTGCCAGCAGTTACTCCGGACAGGGTTGGGAAAAACTGTTTTTT. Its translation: CASSYSGQGWEKLFF.

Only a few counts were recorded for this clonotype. The CDR3 protein is CASSLQLAAYTGELFF. The CDR3 DNA sequence: TGTGCCAGCAGCCTTCAACTAGCGGCGTACACCGGGGAGCTGTTTTTT. The V and J genes are TRBV7-2 and TRBJ2-2, with 8 bases aligning to TRBD2. The CDR3 is 16 residues long. J was trimmed by 3 bases and V by 5 bases; bases with no gene match: 8. Per germline, CDR1 SGHTA and CDR2 FQGNSA.

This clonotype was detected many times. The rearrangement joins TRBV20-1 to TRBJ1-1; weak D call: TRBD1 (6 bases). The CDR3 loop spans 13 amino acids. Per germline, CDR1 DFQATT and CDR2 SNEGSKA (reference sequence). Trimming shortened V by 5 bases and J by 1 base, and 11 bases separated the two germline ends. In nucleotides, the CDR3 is TGCAGTGCTGGGCTAGGGGGGAACACTGAAGCTTTCTTT. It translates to CSAGLGGNTEAFF.

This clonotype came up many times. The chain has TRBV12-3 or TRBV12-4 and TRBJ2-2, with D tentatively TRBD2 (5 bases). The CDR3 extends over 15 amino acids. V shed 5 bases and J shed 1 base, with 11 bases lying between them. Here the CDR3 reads CASSPRTVNTGELFF. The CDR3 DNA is TGTGCCAGCAGTCCGAGGACTGTGAACACCGGGGAGCTGTTTTTT.

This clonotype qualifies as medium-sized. CDR3 in DNA: TGTGCCAGCAGTTTAACCCTAGCGGGAGTCGACGAGCAGTACTTC. This encodes CASSLTLAGVDEQYF. The chain couples TRBV12-3 or TRBV12-4 to TRBJ2-7; 10 nucleotides line up with TRBD2. The CDR3 consists of 15 residues. V lost 2 bases to trimming and J lost 5 bases; unmatched junction nucleotides: 6.

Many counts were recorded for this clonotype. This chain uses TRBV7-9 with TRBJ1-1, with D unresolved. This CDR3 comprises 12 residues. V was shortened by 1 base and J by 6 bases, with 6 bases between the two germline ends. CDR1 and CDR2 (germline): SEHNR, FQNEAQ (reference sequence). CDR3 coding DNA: TGTGCCAGCAGCTTAGAGTTGGCTGAAGCTTTCTTT. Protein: CASSLELAEAFF.

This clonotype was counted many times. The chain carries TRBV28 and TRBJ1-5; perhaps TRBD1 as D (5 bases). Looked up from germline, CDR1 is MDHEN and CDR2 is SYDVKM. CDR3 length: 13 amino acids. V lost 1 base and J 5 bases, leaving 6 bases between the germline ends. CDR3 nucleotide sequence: TGTGCCAGCAGTTTATCGGGGGATCAGCCCCAGCATTTT. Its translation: CASSLSGDQPQHF.

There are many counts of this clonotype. For the CDR3, the DNA is TGCAGCTCGGGACCGAGCACAGATACGCAGTATTTT. The encoded protein is CSSGPSTDTQYF. The chain uses TRBV29-1 and TRBJ2-3; either TRBD1 or TRBD2 may supply D (5 bases each). The V gene lost 8 bases and the J gene lost 0 bases, with 9 bases spanning the gap. Germline loops: CDR1 SQVTM, CDR2 ANQGSEA. The CDR3 runs 12 residues.

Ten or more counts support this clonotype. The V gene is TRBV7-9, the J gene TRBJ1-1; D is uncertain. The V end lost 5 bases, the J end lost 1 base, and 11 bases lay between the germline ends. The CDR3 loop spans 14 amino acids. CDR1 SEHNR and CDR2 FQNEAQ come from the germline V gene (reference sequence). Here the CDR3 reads CASSPQRENTEAFF. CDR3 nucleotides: TGTGCCAGCAGCCCCCAGCGAGAGAACACTGAAGCTTTCTTT.

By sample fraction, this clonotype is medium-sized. CDR3 coding DNA: TGCGCCAGCAGCCAAGTTGACGGGGCCAGCTACGAGCAGTACTTC. Protein: CASSQVDGASYEQYF. The V gene is TRBV4-1, the J gene TRBJ2-7; D possibly uses TRBD1 or TRBD2 (5 bases each). The CDR3 has 15 amino acids. CDR1 is MGHRA and CDR2 is YSYEKL in the germline V gene. Trimming took 1 base from V and 3 from J, leaving 13 bases between them.

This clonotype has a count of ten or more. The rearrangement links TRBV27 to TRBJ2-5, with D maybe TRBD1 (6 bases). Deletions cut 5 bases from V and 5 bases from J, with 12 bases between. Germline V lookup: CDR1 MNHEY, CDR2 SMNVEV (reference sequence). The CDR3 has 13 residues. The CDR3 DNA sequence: TGTGCCAGCAGTCACAGCGGACAGGAGACCCAGTACTTC. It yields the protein CASSHSGQETQYF.

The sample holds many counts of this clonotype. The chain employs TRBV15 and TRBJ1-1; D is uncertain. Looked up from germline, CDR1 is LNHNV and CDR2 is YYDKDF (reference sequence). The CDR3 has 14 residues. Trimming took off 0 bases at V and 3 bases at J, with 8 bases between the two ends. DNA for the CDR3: TGTGCCACCAGCAGAGAGGGATACTACACTGAAGCTTTCTTT. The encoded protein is CATSREGYYTEAFF.

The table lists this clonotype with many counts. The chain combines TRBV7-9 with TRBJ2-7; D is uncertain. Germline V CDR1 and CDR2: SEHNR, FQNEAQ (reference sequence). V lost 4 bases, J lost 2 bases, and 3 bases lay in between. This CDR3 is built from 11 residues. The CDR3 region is CASSYAYEQYF. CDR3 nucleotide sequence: TGTGCCAGCAGCTACGCCTACGAGCAGTACTTC. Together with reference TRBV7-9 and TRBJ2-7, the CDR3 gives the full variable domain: DTGVSQNPRHKITKRGQNVTFRCDPISEHNRLYWYRQTLGQGPEFLTYFQNEAQLEKSRLLSDRFSAERPKGSFSTLEIQRTEQGDSAMYLCASSYAYEQYFGPGTRLTVT.

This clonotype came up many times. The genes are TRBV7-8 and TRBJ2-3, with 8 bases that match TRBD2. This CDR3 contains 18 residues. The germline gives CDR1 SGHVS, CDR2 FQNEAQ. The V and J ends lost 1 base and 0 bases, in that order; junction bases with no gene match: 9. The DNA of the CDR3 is TGTGCCAGCAGCTTAGTCTTGGTGGCTAGCGGGAGCACAGATACGCAGTATTTT. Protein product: CASSLVLVASGSTDTQYF.

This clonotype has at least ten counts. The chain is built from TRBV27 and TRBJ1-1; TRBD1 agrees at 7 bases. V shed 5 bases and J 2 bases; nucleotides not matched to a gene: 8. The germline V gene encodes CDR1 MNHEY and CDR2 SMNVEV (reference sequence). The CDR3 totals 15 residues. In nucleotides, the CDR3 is TGTGCCAGCAGTCTCCCGGGACAGAGAAACACTGAAGCTTTCTTT. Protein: CASSLPGQRNTEAFF.

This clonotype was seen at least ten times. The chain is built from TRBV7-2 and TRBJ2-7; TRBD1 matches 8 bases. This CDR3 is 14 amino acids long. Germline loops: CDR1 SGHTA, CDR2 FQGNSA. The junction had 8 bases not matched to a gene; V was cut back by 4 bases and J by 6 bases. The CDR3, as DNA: TGTGCCAGCAGCTCCGGGACAGGAATCTTCGAGCAGTACTTC. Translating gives CASSSGTGIFEQYF.

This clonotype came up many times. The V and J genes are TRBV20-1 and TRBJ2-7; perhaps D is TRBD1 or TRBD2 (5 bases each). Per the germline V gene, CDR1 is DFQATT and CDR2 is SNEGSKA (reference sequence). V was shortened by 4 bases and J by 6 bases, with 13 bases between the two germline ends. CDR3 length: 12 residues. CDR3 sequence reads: CSAMAGTGEQYF. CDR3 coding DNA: TGCAGTGCTATGGCCGGGACCGGCGAGCAGTACTTC.

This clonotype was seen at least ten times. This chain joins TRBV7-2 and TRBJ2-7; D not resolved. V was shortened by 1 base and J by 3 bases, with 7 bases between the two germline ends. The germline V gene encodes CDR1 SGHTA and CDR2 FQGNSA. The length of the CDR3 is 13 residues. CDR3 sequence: CASSLEPDYEQYF. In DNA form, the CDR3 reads TGTGCCAGCAGCTTAGAACCTGACTACGAGCAGTACTTC.

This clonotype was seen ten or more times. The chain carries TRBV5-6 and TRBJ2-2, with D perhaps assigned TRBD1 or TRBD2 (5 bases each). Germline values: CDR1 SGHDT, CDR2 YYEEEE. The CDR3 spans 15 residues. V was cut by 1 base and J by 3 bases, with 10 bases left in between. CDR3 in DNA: TGTGCCAGCAGCTTGAGAGGGGTCGACACCGGGGAGCTGTTTTTT. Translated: CASSLRGVDTGELFF.

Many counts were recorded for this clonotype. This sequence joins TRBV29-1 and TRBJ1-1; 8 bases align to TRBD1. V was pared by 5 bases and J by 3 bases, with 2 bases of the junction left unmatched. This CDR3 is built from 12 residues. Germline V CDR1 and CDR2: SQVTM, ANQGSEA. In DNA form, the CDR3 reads TGCAGCGTTAGACAGGGGCACACTGAAGCTTTCTTT. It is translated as CSVRQGHTEAFF.

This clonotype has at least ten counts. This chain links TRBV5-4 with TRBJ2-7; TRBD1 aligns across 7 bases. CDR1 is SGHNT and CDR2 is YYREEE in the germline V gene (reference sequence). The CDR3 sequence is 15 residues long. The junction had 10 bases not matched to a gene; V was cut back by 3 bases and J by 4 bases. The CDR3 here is CASSSRTGGLYEQYF. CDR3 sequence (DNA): TGTGCCAGCAGCTCCCGGACAGGTGGGCTATACGAGCAGTACTTC.

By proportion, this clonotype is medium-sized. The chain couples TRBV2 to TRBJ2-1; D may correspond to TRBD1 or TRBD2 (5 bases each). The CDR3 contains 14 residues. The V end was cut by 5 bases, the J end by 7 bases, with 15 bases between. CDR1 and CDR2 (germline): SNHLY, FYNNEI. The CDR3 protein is CASSTTGTMNEQFF. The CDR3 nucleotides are TGTGCCAGCAGTACGACCGGGACCATGAATGAGCAGTTCTTC.

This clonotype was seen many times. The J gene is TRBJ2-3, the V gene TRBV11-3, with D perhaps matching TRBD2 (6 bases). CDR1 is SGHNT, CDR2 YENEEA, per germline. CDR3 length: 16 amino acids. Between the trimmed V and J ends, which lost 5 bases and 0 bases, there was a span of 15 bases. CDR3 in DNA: TGTGCCAGCAGCCCTTGGACTACATCTAGCACAGATACGCAGTATTTT. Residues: CASSPWTTSSTDTQYF.